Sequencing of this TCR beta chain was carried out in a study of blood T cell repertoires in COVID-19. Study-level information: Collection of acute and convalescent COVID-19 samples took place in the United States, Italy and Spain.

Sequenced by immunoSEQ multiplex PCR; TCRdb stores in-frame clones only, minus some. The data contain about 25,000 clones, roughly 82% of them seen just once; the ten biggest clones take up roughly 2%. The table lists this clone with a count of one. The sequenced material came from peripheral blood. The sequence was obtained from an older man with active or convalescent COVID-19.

The CDR3 DNA is TGTGCCAGCAGCGAAGCGGGGGGCCAGGGGGGTGAGCAGTTCTTC. It encodes CASSEAGGQGGEQFF. J is TRBJ2-1 and V is TRBV25-1; the match to TRBD2 covers 9 bases. The germline gives CDR1 MGHDK, CDR2 SYGVNS. CDR3 length: 15 amino acids. With V trimmed by 6 bases and J by 9 bases, 12 bases remained unmatched.